The TCR beta chain under discussion was sequenced for a study of blood T cell repertoires in COVID-19. Clones were sequenced by immunoSEQ multiplex PCR, and TCRdb holds only the in-frame ones, with some missing. The sample comprises hundreds of thousands of clones, roughly 90% of which are singletons, and about 3% rests with the top ten. Participants had their cohort set by participant-reported clinical history. Recovery meant two consecutive negative NP/OP PCR tests, professional clearance, or resolved symptoms. This CDR3 has 16 amino acids. The ends lost 2 bases at V and 4 bases at J; junction bases unmatched: 7. Germline V CDR1 and CDR2: SGHTA, FQGTGA.

Sample: PBMCs or T cells enriched from blood (not recorded which). The TCR sequence derives from a woman between 45 and 60 years old who had recovered from COVID-19. The chain is built from TRBV7-3 and TRBJ2-5, with 10 bases that match TRBD2. The CDR3 DNA is TGTGCCAGCAGCTTAGGGCAGGCTAGCGGGAGAGAGACCCAGTACTTC. Amino acids: CASSLGQASGRETQYF.